This is a list of T cell receptor beta chains from one sample in a study of CD8+ T cells in alopecia areata. Clones were read by immunoSEQ multiplex PCR, and TCRdb kept only the in-frame ones, dropping some. The sample contains 160,000 or so clones, approximately 70% of which appear only once. Sequenced here: CD8+ T cells sorted from blood, sampled at week 0. The receptor source for this set is a human donor with alopecia areata. CDR3s include the opening cysteine and the closing phenylalanine or tryptophan. The order of the fields is D gene, J gene, clone size, V gene, CDR3 protein, CDR3 DNA. The D gene is left open where the match is weak. Where a row states a size, it is once, few, many or the class of an expanded clone; other rows omit it.

.,TRBJ1-1,.,TRBV29-1,CSGENTEAFF,TGCAGCGGGGAGAACACTGAAGCTTTCTTT
.,TRBJ1-1,.,TRBV7-8,CASSFWSLNTEAFF,TGTGCCAGCAGCTTCTGGTCTTTGAACACTGAAGCTTTCTTT
.,TRBJ1-6,once,TRBV7-9,CASSLQGKNSPLHF,TGTGCCAGCAGCTTACAAGGGAAGAATTCACCCCTCCACTTT
TRBD1,TRBJ2-1,.,TRBV7-9,CASSLVQGAREQFF,TGTGCCAGCAGCTTAGTACAGGGGGCGAGGGAGCAGTTCTTC
TRBD1,TRBJ2-1,.,TRBV14,CASSLPIPGQGSYNEQFF,TGTGCCAGCAGCCTCCCCATTCCGGGACAGGGGTCCTACAATGAGCAGTTCTTC
.,TRBJ1-2,.,TRBV27,CASSFNRRAGYTF,TGTGCCAGCAGTTTCAACCGCCGAGCTGGCTACACCTTC
.,TRBJ2-5,.,TRBV27,CASSGGTKETQYF,TGTGCCAGCAGTGGGGGTACCAAAGAGACCCAGTACTTC
.,TRBJ2-7,.,TRBV4-1,CASSQDERTDSYEQYF,TGCGCCAGCAGCCAAGATGAACGGACCGACTCCTACGAGCAGTACTTC
TRBD1,TRBJ2-7,few,TRBV5-6,CASSLGTGTYEQYF,TGTGCCAGCAGCTTGGGGACAGGCACCTACGAGCAGTACTTC
.,TRBJ2-2,.,TRBV10-3,CAIRDITGELFF,TGTGCCATCAGGGATATCACCGGGGAGCTGTTTTTT
TRBD1,TRBJ2-1,.,TRBV2,CASRLGQGAHNEQFF,TGTGCCAGCAGGTTGGGACAGGGGGCCCACAATGAGCAGTTCTTC
.,TRBJ1-2,few,TRBV10-3,CAISEGLQGDGYTF,TGTGCCATCAGTGAGGGGCTACAGGGAGATGGCTACACCTTC
.,TRBJ2-7,few,TRBV19,CASKQGREQYF,TGTGCCAGTAAACAGGGTCGGGAGCAGTACTTC
.,TRBJ1-2,few,TRBV6-5,CASSYRDGNYGYTF,TGTGCCAGCAGTTACCGCGACGGTAACTATGGCTACACCTTC
.,TRBJ2-2,few,TRBV6-7,CASSPRATGELFF,TGTGCCAGCAGCCCACGGGCCACCGGGGAGCTGTTTTTT
TRBD2,TRBJ2-3,.,TRBV30,CASPSGSTDTQYF,TGTGCCTCCCCTAGCGGGAGCACAGATACGCAGTATTTT
TRBD2,TRBJ2-3,once,TRBV6-5,CASSSSGGATDTQYF,TGTGCCAGCAGTTCTAGCGGGGGGGCGACAGATACGCAGTATTTT
TRBD1,TRBJ2-5,.,TRBV5-6,CASSAQGNSQETQYF,TGTGCCAGCAGCGCACAGGGGAATTCGCAAGAGACCCAGTACTTC
TRBD1,TRBJ1-2,.,TRBV6-5,CASSPGGLGYGYTF,TGTGCCAGCAGCCCAGGGGGACTGGGCTATGGCTACACCTTC
.,TRBJ1-2,.,TRBV29-1,CSVEGRGYDGYTF,TGCAGCGTTGAAGGGAGGGGGTACGATGGCTACACCTTC